The clone carrying this T cell receptor (beta chain) came up once. The CDR3 is 11 amino acids. CDR1 and CDR2 (germline): MNHEY, SVGAGI. V was trimmed by 7 bases and J by 14 bases, leaving 14 bases between them. Every subset's genomic DNA went evenly onto several immunoSEQ plates. The table came from immunoSEQ multiplex PCR; TCRdb's copy has only in-frame clones and leaves some out. This sample yields roughly 2.6 million clones, of which just over 90% are seen a single time; around 0.14% belongs to the top ten. The sample comes from a study of shared clonotypes between healthy human individuals. This clonotype originated in a man between 18 and 29 years old in good health. The chain links TRBV6-5 to TRBJ1-4; D is unclear. Source material: naive CD4+ T cells sorted from blood. The subset here: CD45RA+ positively selected. In DNA form, the CDR3 reads TGTGCCAGCACCGTAAGCCTGCGTCTGTTTTTT. Its protein product is CASTVSLRLFF.